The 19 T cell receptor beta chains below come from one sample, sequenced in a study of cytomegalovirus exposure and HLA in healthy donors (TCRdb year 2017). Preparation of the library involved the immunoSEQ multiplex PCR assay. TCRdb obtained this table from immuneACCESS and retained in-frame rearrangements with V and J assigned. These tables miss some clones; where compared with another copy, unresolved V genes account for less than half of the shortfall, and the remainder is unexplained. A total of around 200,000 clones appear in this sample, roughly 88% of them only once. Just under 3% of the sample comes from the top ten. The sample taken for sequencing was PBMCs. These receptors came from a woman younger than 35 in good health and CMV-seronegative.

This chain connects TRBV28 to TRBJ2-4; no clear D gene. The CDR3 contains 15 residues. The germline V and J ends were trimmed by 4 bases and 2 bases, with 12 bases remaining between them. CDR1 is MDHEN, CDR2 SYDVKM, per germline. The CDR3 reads CASSSLTTSKNIQYF. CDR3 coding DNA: TGTGCCAGCAGTTCTTTGACAACCTCCAAAAACATTCAGTACTTC.

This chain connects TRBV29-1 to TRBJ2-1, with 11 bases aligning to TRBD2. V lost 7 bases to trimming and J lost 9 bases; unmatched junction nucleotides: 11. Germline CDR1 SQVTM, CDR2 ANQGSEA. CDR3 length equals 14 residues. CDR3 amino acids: CSGGLAGGAGEQFF. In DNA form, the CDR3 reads TGCAGCGGGGGTCTAGCGGGAGGCGCTGGTGAGCAGTTCTTC.

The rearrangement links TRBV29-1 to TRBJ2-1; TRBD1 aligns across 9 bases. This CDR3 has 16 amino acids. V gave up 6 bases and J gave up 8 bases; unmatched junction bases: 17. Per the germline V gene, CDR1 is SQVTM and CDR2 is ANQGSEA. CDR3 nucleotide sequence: TGCAGCGTGGCCAGCGGACAGGGGTCCCCTTGGGATGAGCAGTTCTTC. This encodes CSVASGQGSPWDEQFF.

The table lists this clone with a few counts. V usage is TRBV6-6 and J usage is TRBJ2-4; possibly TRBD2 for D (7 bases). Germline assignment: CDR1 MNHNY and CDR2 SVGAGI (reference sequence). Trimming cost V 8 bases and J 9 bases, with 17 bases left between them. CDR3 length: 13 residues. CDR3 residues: CASRGGAKGIQYF. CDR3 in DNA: TGTGCCAGCCGAGGGGGGGCGAAGGGCATTCAGTACTTC.

The DNA of the CDR3 is TGCGCCAGCAGCCAAGGTGAGAGGACTAGACCCACAGATACGCAGTATTTT. This codes for CASSQGERTRPTDTQYF. The J gene is TRBJ2-3, the V gene TRBV4-1; 7 nucleotides agree with TRBD2. Trimming took 1 base from V and 2 from J; bases not matched to a gene: 9. CDR3 length: 17 residues. Germline V CDR1 and CDR2: MGHRA, YSYEKL.

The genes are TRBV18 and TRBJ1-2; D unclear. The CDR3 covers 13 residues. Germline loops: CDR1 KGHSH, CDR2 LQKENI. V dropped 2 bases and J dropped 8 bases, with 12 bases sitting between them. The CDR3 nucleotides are TGTGCCAGCTCACCAGAGGTATCAATAGGCTACACCTTC. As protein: CASSPEVSIGYTF.

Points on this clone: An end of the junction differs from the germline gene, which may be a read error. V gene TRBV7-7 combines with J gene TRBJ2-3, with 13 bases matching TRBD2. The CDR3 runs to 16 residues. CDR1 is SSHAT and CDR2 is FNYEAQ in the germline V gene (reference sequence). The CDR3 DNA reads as TGTGCTAGCAGCCCTGGACTAGCGGGGGCCACAGATACGCAGTATTTT. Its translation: CASSPGLAGATDTQYF.

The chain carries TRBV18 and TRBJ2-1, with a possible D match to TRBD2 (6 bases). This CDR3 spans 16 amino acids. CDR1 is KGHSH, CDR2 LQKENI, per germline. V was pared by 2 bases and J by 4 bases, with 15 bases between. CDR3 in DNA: TGTGCCAGCTCACCAGGGGGACTGGTTAGTTACAATGAGCAGTTCTTC. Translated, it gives CASSPGGLVSYNEQFF. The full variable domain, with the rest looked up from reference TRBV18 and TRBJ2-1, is NAGVMQNPRHLVRRRGQEARLRCSPMKGHSHVYWYRQLPEEGLKFMVYLQKENIIDESGMPKERFSAEFPKEGPSILRIQQVVRGDSAAYFCASSPGGLVSYNEQFFGPGTRLTVL.

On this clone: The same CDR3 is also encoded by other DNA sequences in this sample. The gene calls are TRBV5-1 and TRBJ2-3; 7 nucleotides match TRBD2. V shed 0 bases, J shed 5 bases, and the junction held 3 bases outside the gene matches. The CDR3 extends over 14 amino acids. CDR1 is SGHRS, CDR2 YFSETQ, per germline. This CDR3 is CASSLGLAVDTQYF. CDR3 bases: TGCGCCAGCAGCTTGGGCCTAGCGGTAGATACGCAGTATTTT.

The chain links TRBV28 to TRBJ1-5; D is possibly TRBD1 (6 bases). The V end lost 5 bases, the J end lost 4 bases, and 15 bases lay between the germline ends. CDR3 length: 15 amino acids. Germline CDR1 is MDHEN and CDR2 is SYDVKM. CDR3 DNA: TGTGCCAGCAGTGGTCAGGGGAAGGGGAATCAGCCCCAGCATTTT. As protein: CASSGQGKGNQPQHF.

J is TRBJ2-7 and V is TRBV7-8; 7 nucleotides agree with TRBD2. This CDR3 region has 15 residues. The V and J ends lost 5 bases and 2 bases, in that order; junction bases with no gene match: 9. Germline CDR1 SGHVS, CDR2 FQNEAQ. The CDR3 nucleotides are TGTGCCAGCAGCCAGGCGGGAGTAGTGACCTACGAGCAGTACTTC. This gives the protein CASSQAGVVTYEQYF.

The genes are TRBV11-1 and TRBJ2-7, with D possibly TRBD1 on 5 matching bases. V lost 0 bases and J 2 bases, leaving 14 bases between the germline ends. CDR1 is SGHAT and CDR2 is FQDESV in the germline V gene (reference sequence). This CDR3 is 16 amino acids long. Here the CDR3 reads CASSLAADSTAYEQYF. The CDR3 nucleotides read TGTGCCAGCAGCTTAGCGGCTGACAGTACGGCCTACGAGCAGTACTTC.

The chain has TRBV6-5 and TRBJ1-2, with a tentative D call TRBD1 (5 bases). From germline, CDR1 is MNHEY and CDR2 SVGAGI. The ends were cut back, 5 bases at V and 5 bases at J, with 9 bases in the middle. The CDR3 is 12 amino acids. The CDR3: CASSEGVYGYTF. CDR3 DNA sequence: TGTGCCAGCAGTGAAGGGGTTTATGGCTACACCTTC.

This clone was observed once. CDR3 sequence reads: CASSSDRAEAFF. Written as DNA, the CDR3 is TGTGCCAGCAGCTCGGACAGGGCTGAAGCTTTCTTT. This rearrangement joins TRBV7-9 to TRBJ1-1, with 8 positions matching TRBD1. V gave up 4 bases and J gave up 6 bases; unmatched junction bases: 1. CDR1 and CDR2 from the germline V gene are SEHNR and FQNEAQ (reference sequence). The CDR3 runs 12 residues. The full variable domain, in which reference TRBV7-9 and TRBJ1-1 provide the parts outside the CDR3, is DTGVSQNPRHKITKRGQNVTFRCDPISEHNRLYWYRQTLGQGPEFLTYFQNEAQLEKSRLLSDRFSAERPKGSFSTLEIQRTEQGDSAMYLCASSSDRAEAFFGQGTRLTVV.

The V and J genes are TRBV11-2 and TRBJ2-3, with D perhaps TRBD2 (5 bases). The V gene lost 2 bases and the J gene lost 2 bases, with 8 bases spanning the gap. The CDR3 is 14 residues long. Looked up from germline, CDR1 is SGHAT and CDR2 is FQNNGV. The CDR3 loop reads CASSLLLVTDTQYF. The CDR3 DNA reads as TGTGCCAGCAGCTTATTACTAGTCACAGATACGCAGTATTTT.

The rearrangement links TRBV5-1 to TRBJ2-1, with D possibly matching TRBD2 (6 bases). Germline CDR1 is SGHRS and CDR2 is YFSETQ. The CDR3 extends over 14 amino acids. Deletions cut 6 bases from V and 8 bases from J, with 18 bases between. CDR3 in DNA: TGCGCCAGCAATCCCGGGAGCCTTTGGGATGAGCAGTTCTTC. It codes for CASNPGSLWDEQFF.

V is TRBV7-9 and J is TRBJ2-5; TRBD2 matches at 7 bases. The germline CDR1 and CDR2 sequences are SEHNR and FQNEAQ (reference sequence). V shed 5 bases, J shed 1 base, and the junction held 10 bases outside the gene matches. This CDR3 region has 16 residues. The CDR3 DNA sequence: TGTGCCAGCAGCCCAACCGTGCCTAGCGGCCAAGAGACCCAGTACTTC. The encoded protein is CASSPTVPSGQETQYF.

The CDR3 DNA is TGTGCCACCAGCAGAGATCGGGGGGCAGGTGGCTACACCTTC. Translating gives CATSRDRGAGGYTF. V is TRBV15 and J is TRBJ1-2; the D gene is possibly TRBD1 (6 bases). V was pared by 0 bases and J by 7 bases, with 12 bases between. Germline CDR1 reads LNHNV; CDR2 reads YYDKDF (reference sequence). This CDR3 spans 14 amino acids.

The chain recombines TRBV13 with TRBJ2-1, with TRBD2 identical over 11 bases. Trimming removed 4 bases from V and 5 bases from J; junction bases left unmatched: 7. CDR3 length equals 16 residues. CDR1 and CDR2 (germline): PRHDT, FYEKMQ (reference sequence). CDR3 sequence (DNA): TGTGCCAGCAGCTCAACAACTAGCGGGGGACACAATGAGCAGTTCTTC. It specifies CASSSTTSGGHNEQFF.